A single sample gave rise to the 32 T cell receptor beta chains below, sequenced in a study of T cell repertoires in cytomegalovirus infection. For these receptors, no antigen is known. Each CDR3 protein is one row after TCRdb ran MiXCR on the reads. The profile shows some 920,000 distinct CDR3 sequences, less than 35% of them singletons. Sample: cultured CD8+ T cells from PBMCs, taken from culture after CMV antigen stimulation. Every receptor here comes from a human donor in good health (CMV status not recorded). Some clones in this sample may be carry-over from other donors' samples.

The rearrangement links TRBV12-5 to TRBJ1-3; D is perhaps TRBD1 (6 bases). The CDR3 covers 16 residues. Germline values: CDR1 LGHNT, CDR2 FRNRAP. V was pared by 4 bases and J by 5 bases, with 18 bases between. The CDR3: CASGSPGGGRRNTIYF. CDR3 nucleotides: TGTGCTAGTGGTTCCCCGGGGGGGGGCAGAAGAAACACCATATATTTT.

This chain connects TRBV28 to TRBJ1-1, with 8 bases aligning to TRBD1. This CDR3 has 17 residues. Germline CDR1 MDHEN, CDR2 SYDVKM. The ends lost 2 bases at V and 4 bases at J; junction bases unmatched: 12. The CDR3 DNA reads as TGTGCCAGCAGTTTAAGGGGAGGACAGGGAGCAATCACTGAAGCTTTCTTT. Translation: CASSLRGGQGAITEAFF.

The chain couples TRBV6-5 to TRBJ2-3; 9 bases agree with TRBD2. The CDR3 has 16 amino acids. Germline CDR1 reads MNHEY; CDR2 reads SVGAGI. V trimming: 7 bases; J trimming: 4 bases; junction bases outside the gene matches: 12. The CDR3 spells CASNLAGVGSADTQYF. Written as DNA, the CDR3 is TGTGCCAGCAACTTAGCGGGGGTTGGGTCAGCAGATACGCAGTATTTT.

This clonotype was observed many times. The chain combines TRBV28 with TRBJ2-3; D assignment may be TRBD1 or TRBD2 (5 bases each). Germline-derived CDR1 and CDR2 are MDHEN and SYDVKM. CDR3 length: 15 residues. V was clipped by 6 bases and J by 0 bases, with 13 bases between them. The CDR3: CASSPGTASTDTQYF. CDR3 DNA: TGTGCCAGCAGCCCTGGGACGGCTAGCACAGATACGCAGTATTTT.

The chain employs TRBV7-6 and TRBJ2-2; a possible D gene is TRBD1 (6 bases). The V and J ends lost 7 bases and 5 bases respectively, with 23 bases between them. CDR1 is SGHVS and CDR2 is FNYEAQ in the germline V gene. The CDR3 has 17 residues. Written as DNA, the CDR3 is TGTGCCAGCACCCCAATAGGAGAGGTAGGGGGAACCGGGGAGCTGTTTTTT. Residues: CASTPIGEVGGTGELFF.

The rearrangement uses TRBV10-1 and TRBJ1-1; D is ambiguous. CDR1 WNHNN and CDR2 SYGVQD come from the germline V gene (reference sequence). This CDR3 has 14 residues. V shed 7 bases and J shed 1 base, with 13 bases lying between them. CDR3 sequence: CASTSWQRNTEAFF. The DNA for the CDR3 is TGCGCCAGCACCTCGTGGCAGAGGAACACTGAAGCTTTCTTT.

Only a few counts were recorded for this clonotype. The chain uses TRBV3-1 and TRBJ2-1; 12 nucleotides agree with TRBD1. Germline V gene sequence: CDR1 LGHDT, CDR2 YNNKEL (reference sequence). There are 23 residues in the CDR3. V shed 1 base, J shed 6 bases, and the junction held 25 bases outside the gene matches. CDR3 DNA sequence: TGTGCCAGCAGCCAAGTTCCAGGGGGCCCCGGGACAGGGGGCCAATTCCCCCCCAATGAGCAGTTCTTC. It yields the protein CASSQVPGGPGTGGQFPPNEQFF.

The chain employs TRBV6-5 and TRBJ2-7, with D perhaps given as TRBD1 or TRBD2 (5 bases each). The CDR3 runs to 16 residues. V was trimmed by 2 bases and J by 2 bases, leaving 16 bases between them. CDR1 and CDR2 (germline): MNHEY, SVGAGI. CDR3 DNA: TGTGCCAGCAGTTACGGATCCGGGACGGCAACCTACGAGCAGTACTTC. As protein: CASSYGSGTATYEQYF.

The CDR3 coding sequence is TGCGCCAGCAGCCCGGGAGGGACAGGGCTCTACGAGCAGTACTTC. Encoded protein: CASSPGGTGLYEQYF. The gene calls are TRBV4-1 and TRBJ2-7; maybe TRBD1 (9 bases). Germline assignment: CDR1 MGHRA and CDR2 YSYEKL. The CDR3 totals 15 residues. Deletions cut 4 bases from V and 3 bases from J, with 16 bases between.

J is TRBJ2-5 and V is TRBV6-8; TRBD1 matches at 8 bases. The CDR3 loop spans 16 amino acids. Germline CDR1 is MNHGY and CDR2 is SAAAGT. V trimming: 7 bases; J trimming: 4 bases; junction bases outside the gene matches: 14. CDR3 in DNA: TGTGCCAGCAAGACACTGGCAGGGGGCGAGAGAGAGACCCAGTACTTC. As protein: CASKTLAGGERETQYF.

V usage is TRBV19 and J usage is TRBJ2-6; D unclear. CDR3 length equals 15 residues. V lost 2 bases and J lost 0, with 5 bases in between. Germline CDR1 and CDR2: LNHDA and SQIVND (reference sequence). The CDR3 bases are TGTGCCAGTAGTATACGCAACTCTGGGGCCAACGTCCTGACTTTC. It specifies CASSIRNSGANVLTF.

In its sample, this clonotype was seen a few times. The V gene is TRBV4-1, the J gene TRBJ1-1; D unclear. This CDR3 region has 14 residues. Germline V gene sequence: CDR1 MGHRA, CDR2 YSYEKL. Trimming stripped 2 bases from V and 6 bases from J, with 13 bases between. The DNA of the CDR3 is TGCGCCAGCAGCCAAAAAGTCGTGGGCGCTGAAGCTTTCTTT. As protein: CASSQKVVGAEAFF.

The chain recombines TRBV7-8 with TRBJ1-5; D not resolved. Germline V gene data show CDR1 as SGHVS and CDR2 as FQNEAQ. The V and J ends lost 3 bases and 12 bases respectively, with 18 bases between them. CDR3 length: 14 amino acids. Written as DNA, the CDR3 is TGTGCCAGCAGCTTTGAGGGATCTCCGCTAAGCCAGCATTTT. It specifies CASSFEGSPLSQHF.

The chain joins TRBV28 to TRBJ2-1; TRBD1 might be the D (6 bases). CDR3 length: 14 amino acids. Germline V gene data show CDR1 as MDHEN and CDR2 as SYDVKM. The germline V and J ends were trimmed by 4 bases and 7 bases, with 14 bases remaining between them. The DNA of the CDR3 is TGTGCCAGCAGTTCTACAGGGTTTGTAAATGAGCAGTTCTTC. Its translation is CASSSTGFVNEQFF.

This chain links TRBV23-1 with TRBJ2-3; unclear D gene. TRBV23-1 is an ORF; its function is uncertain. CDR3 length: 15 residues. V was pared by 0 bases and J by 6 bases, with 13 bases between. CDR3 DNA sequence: TGCGCCAGCAGTCAATCTCGTCTTGCGAAGGATACGCAGTATTTT. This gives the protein CASSQSRLAKDTQYF.

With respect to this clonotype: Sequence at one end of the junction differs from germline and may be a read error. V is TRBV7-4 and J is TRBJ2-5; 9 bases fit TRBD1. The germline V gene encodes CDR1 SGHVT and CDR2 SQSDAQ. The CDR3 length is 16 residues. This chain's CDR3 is CVSSYRTGGWEETQYF. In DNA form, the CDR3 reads TGTGTCAGCAGCTATCGAACAGGGGGCTGGGAAGAGACCCAGTACTTC.

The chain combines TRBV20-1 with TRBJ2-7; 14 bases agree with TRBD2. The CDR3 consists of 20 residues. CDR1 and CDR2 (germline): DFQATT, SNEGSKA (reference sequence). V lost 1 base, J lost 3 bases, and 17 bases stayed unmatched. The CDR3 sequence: CSARATTGTSGGFGYYEQYF. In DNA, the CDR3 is TGCAGTGCTAGAGCAACGACCGGGACTAGCGGGGGATTCGGGTACTACGAGCAGTACTTC.

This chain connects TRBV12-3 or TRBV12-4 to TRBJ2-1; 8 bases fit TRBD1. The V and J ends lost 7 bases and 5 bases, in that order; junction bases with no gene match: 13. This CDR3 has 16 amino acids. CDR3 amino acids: CASTSPTGVRNNEQFF. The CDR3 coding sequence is TGTGCCAGCACCTCCCCGACAGGGGTTAGAAACAATGAGCAGTTCTTC.

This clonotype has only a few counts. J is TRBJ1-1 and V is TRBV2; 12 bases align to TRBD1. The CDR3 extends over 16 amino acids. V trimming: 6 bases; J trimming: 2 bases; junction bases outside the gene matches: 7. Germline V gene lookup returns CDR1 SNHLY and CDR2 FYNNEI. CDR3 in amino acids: CASRYRDRGPNTEAFF. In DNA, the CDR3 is TGTGCCAGCAGATACCGGGACAGGGGGCCCAACACTGAAGCTTTCTTT.

CDR3 coding DNA: TGTGCCAGCAGTGATCTTCCGGGGGGGGCGAGTGAAAAACTGTTTTTT. This translates into CASSDLPGGASEKLFF. The chain joins TRBV6-1 to TRBJ1-4; tentatively, D is TRBD1 (6 bases). The CDR3 contains 16 residues. CDR1 and CDR2 (germline): MNHNS, SASEGT. With 3 bases removed from V and 7 bases from J, the gap between germline ends came to 18 bases.

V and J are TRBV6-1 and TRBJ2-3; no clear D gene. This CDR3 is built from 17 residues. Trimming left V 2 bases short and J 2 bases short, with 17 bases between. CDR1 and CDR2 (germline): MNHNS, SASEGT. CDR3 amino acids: CASSERPIHPSTDTQYF. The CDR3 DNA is TGTGCCAGCAGTGAAAGGCCAATTCACCCCTCCACAGATACGCAGTATTTT.

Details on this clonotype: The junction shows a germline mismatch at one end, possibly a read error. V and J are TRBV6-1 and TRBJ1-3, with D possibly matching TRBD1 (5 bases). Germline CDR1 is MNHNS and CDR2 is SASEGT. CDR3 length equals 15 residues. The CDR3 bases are TGTGCCAGCAGTGAAGCGGGGCGTGATGGAGACACCATATATTTT. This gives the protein CASSEAGRDGDTIYF.

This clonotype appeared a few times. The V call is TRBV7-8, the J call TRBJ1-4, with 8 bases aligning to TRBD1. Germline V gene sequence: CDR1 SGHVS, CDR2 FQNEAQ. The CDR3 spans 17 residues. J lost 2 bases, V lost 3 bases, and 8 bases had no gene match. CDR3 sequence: CASSLRTGKATNEKLFF. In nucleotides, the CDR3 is TGTGCCAGCAGCTTGAGGACAGGGAAAGCGACTAATGAAAAACTGTTTTTT.

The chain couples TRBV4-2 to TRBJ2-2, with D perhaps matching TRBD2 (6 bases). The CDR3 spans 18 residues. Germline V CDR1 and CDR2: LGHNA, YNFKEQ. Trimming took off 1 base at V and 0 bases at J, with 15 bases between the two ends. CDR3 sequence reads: CASSQGTAGITNTGELFF. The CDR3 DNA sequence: TGTGCCAGCAGCCAAGGCACGGCGGGGATAACGAACACCGGGGAGCTGTTTTTT.

CDR3 nucleotide sequence: TGTGCCAGCAGCTTCTCTAGGGGGAGAAGCTTCTCCTACAATGAGCAGTTCTTC. Its protein product is CASSFSRGRSFSYNEQFF. The chain uses TRBV11-3 and TRBJ2-1; tentative D call: TRBD1 (6 bases). The germline V gene encodes CDR1 SGHNT and CDR2 YENEEA. Between the trimmed V and J ends, which lost 3 bases and 0 bases, there was a span of 18 bases. The CDR3 is 18 residues long.

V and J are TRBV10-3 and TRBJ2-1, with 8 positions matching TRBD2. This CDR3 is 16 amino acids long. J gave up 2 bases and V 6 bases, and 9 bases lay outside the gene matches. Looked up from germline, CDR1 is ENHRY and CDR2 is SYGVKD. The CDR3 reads CAIRGGGGPPYNEQFF. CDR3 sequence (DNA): TGTGCCATCAGGGGAGGCGGGGGGCCGCCCTACAATGAGCAGTTCTTC.

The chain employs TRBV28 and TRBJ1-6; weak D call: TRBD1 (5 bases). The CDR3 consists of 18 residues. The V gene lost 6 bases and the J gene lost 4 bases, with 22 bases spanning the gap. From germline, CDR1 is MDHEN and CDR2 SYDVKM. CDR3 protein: CASRGARENALYNSPLHF. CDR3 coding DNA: TGTGCCAGCAGAGGGGCCAGGGAAAACGCTCTTTATAATTCACCCCTCCACTTT.

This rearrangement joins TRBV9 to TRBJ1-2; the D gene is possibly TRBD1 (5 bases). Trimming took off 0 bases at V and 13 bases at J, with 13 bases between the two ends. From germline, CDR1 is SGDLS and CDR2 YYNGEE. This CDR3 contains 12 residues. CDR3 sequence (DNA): TGTGCCAGCAGCGTAGGAGGGGCCGCTGCCACCTTC. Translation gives CASSVGGAAATF.

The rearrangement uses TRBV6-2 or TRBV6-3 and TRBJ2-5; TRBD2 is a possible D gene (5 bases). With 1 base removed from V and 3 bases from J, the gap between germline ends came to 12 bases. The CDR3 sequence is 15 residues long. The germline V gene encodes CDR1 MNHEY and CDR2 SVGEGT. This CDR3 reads CASSYWLKGEETQYF. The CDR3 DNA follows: TGTGCCAGCAGTTACTGGTTAAAGGGAGAAGAGACCCAGTACTTC.

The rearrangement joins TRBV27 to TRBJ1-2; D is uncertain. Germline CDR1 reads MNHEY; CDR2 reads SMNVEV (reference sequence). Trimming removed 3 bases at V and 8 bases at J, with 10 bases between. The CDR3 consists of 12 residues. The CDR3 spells CASSFDGLGYTF. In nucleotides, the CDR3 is TGTGCCAGCAGTTTCGACGGTTTAGGCTACACCTTC.

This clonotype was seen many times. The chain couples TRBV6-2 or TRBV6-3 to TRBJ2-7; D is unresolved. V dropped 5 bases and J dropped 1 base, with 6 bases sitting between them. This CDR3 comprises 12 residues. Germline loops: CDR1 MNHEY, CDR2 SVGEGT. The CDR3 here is CASSRPSYEQYV. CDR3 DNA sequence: TGTGCCAGCAGTCGTCCGTCCTACGAGCAGTACGTC.

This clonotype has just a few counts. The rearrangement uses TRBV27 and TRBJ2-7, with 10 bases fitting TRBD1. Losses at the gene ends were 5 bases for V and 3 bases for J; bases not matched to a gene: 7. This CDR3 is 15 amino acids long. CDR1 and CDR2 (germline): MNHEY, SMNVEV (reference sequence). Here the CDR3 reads CASSTQDRGIYEQYF. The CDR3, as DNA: TGTGCCAGCAGTACCCAGGACAGGGGGATCTACGAGCAGTACTTC.